This passage covers 13 T cell receptor beta chains from one sample sequenced in a study of blood T cell repertoires in COVID-19. Generated by immunoSEQ multiplex PCR, the TCRdb table keeps only in-frame clones and is missing some. The table has 500,000 to 600,000 clones, about 89% seen once. The sample consisted of peripheral blood. The receptors here all came from a woman between 50 and 59 years old with COVID-19, enrolled during active disease.

The V call is TRBV7-2, the J call TRBJ1-2, with D perhaps matching TRBD1 (5 bases). This CDR3 region has 13 residues. The V end was cut by 0 bases, the J end by 8 bases, with 10 bases between. Germline V lookup: CDR1 SGHTA, CDR2 FQGNSA. The CDR3 bases are TGTGCCAGCAGCTTAGCAGGGGTTTACGGCTACACCTTC. Its translation: CASSLAGVYGYTF.

The V gene is TRBV7-2, the J gene TRBJ2-1; TRBD2 matches at 11 bases. Germline loops: CDR1 SGHTA, CDR2 FQGNSA. The CDR3 loop spans 17 amino acids. J was trimmed by 7 bases and V by 4 bases; bases with no gene match: 12. The CDR3 sequence: CASSSRGPSGGRNEQFF. DNA for the CDR3: TGTGCCAGCAGCTCACGGGGGCCTAGCGGGGGGCGGAATGAGCAGTTCTTC.

The rearrangement links TRBV7-8 to TRBJ2-7; 8 bases match TRBD1. Germline-derived CDR1 and CDR2 are SGHVS and FQNEAQ. The CDR3 is 15 residues long. Trimming removed 0 bases from V and 6 bases from J; junction bases left unmatched: 7. The CDR3 region has the DNA TGTGCCAGCAGCTTAGCGATGGCAGGGGGCGGCGAGCAGTACTTC. Translation: CASSLAMAGGGEQYF.

Regarding this clone: Mismatch with germline at one junction end may stem from a read error. This chain links TRBV7-7 with TRBJ2-7; no firm D call. The CDR3 covers 15 residues. Germline CDR1 SSHAT, CDR2 FNYEAQ (reference sequence). The CDR3 sequence: CASSLAIVNSCEQYF. The CDR3 DNA follows: TGTGCCAGCAGCTTAGCGATCGTAAACTCCTGCGAGCAGTACTTC.

V and J are TRBV19 and TRBJ2-1; 7 bases agree with TRBD1. V dropped 5 bases and J dropped 5; count of bases not matched to a gene: 3. This CDR3 is built from 13 residues. The germline gives CDR1 LNHDA, CDR2 SQIVND (reference sequence). As DNA, the CDR3 is TGTGCCAGTAGTGCACAGGGGAACAATGAGCAGTTCTTC. Protein product: CASSAQGNNEQFF.

V and J are TRBV10-3 and TRBJ2-3; D unresolved. The CDR3 covers 11 residues. The germline CDR1 and CDR2 sequences are ENHRY and SYGVKD. Trimming pared 11 bases from V and 4 bases from J, leaving 10 bases between. The CDR3 spells CAALGPDTQYF. CDR3 in DNA: TGTGCCGCCCTGGGCCCAGATACGCAGTATTTT.

CDR3 DNA: TGTGCCAGCAGCCAGGGAGGGACTAGCGGGCCCTACGAGCAGTACTTC. Amino acids: CASSQGGTSGPYEQYF. The chain is built from TRBV5-4 and TRBJ2-7, with TRBD2 identical over 12 bases. The length of the CDR3 is 16 residues. V trimming: 4 bases; J trimming: 2 bases; junction bases outside the gene matches: 7. Germline V gene sequence: CDR1 SGHNT, CDR2 YYREEE (reference sequence).

The chain has TRBV6-5 and TRBJ1-5; a possible D gene is TRBD1 (6 bases). Germline V gene sequence: CDR1 MNHEY, CDR2 SVGAGI. This CDR3 is built from 16 residues. V was trimmed by 4 bases and J by 0 bases, leaving 13 bases between them. DNA of the CDR3: TGTGCCAGCAGTTTTACTACAGGGTATAGCAATCAGCCCCAGCATTTT. Protein product: CASSFTTGYSNQPQHF.

This clone has a single count. V and J are TRBV19 and TRBJ1-4; no definite D call. There are 13 residues in the CDR3. The V and J ends lost 0 bases and 8 bases respectively, with 7 bases between them. CDR1 LNHDA and CDR2 SQIVND come from the germline V gene (reference sequence). CDR3: CASSIDLEEKLFF. In DNA form, the CDR3 reads TGTGCCAGTAGTATAGATCTCGAGGAAAAACTGTTTTTT.

The CDR3 sequence is CASSPRVSEQYF. The CDR3 region has the DNA TGTGCCAGCAGTCCCAGGGTATCCGAGCAGTACTTC. The chain links TRBV12-3 or TRBV12-4 to TRBJ2-7; a possible D gene is TRBD1 (5 bases). The CDR3 runs to 12 residues. V was pared by 5 bases and J by 6 bases, with 11 bases between.

The chain links TRBV6-2 or TRBV6-3 to TRBJ2-1; TRBD1 is a possible D gene (6 bases). CDR1 is MNHEY and CDR2 is SVGEGT in the germline V gene. The V and J ends lost 1 base and 9 bases respectively, with 10 bases between them. The length of the CDR3 is 13 residues. The CDR3 region is CASSYLGAGEQFF. DNA of the CDR3: TGTGCCAGCAGTTACTTGGGGGCGGGTGAGCAGTTCTTC.

The V and J genes are TRBV25-1 and TRBJ2-7; a weak D match, TRBD2 (6 bases). The V and J ends lost 5 bases and 6 bases respectively, with 17 bases between them. Germline lookup yields CDR1 MGHDK and CDR2 SYGVNS. The CDR3 has 14 residues. CDR3 DNA: TGTGCCAGCAGTCCGGGACTCCGGGCGTCCGAGCAGTACTTC. Amino acid sequence: CASSPGLRASEQYF.

The chain recombines TRBV27 with TRBJ2-6; the D is unclear. CDR1 and CDR2 from the germline V gene are MNHEY and SMNVEV (reference sequence). There are 15 residues in the CDR3. V was clipped by 3 bases and J by 4 bases, with 10 bases between them. The CDR3 protein is CASSFNGKGANVLTF. CDR3 bases: TGTGCCAGCAGTTTTAATGGCAAGGGGGCCAACGTCCTGACTTTC.